The 10 T cell receptor beta chains below all came from one sample that was sequenced in a study of T cell responses to AZD1222 COVID-19 vaccine. Method: immunoSEQ multiplex PCR; TCRdb's copy keeps in-frame clones and lacks some. The table shows 85,000 to 100,000 clones, with approximately 91% occurring only once. The sequenced sample was peripheral blood, obtained on day 0 of AZD1222 vaccination. The source is an adult in good health.

The chain is built from TRBV18 and TRBJ1-1; tentatively, D is TRBD1 (5 bases). V lost 0 bases and J 7 bases, leaving 15 bases between the germline ends. The germline V gene has CDR1 KGHSH and CDR2 LQKENI. The CDR3 sequence is 15 residues long. CDR3 sequence (DNA): TGTGCCAGCTCACCACCGGGGGTGGCCCCTCTTGAAGCTTTCTTT. Protein: CASSPPGVAPLEAFF.

The J gene is TRBJ1-3, the V gene TRBV7-3; 8 bases fit TRBD1. The V and J ends lost 5 bases and 0 bases, in that order; junction bases with no gene match: 6. The CDR3 is 16 amino acids. Germline lookup yields CDR1 SGHTA and CDR2 FQGTGA. In nucleotides, the CDR3 is TGTGCCAGCAGCACACCCGACAGGGGCTCTGGAAACACCATATATTTT. Protein: CASSTPDRGSGNTIYF.

The chain employs TRBV6-6 and TRBJ1-2; D is possibly TRBD1 (5 bases). The CDR3 has 16 amino acids. V lost 2 bases and J 3 bases, leaving 16 bases between the germline ends. Germline CDR1 is MNHNY and CDR2 is SVGAGI (reference sequence). CDR3 amino acids: CASSYPVGRKDYGYTF. As DNA, the CDR3 is TGTGCCAGCAGTTACCCTGTGGGACGAAAGGACTATGGCTACACCTTC.

The J gene is TRBJ1-3, the V gene TRBV11-2; D might be TRBD1 (5 bases). V shed 5 bases and J shed 4 bases, with 12 bases lying between them. The germline gives CDR1 SGHAT, CDR2 FQNNGV. The CDR3 is 14 amino acids. CDR3 protein: CASSRDSAGNTIYF. The CDR3 region has the DNA TGTGCCAGCAGCAGAGACAGCGCGGGAAACACCATATATTTT.

The CDR3: CATSPDSGNTIYF. CDR3 in DNA: TGTGCCACCAGCCCCGACTCTGGAAACACCATATATTTT. The rearrangement uses TRBV24-1 and TRBJ1-3, with D unresolved. The germline V gene has CDR1 KGHDR and CDR2 SFDVKD. The CDR3 has 13 residues. With 7 bases removed from V and 0 bases from J, the gap between germline ends came to 6 bases.

As regards this clone: Mismatch with germline at one junction end may stem from a read error. This chain connects TRBV6-2 or TRBV6-3 to TRBJ2-7, with no clear D. From germline, CDR1 is MNHEY and CDR2 SVGEGT. This CDR3 region has 11 residues. The CDR3 loop reads CASSHSYEQYF. DNA of the CDR3: TGTGCCAGCAGTCACTCCTACGAGCAGTACTTC.

The chain is built from TRBV7-3 and TRBJ1-6; D is perhaps TRBD1 (5 bases). Germline V CDR1 and CDR2: SGHTA, FQGTGA. V gave up 5 bases and J gave up 10 bases, with 15 bases separating them. CDR3 length: 14 amino acids. The CDR3 loop reads CASSPAGSGSPLHF. The CDR3 nucleotides are TGTGCCAGCAGCCCCGCAGGGTCGGGCTCACCCCTCCACTTT.

This clone was counted a single time. The rearrangement joins TRBV7-8 to TRBJ1-3; D gene uncertain. The CDR3 runs 19 residues. Trimming left V 1 base short and J 1 base short, with 20 bases between. CDR1 is SGHVS, CDR2 FQNEAQ, per germline. In DNA form, the CDR3 reads TGTGCCAGCAGCTTAGTTTTGAACAGCGGCCGAGCTTCTGGAAACACCATATATTTT. Translated, it gives CASSLVLNSGRASGNTIYF.

V usage is TRBV28 and J usage is TRBJ1-6, with D tentatively TRBD1 (5 bases). The germline V and J ends were trimmed by 3 bases and 7 bases, with 10 bases remaining between them. This CDR3 is 14 amino acids long. Germline CDR1 is MDHEN and CDR2 is SYDVKM. CDR3 in amino acids: CASSFPQGNSPLHF. The DNA for the CDR3 is TGTGCCAGCAGTTTCCCTCAGGGAAATTCACCCCTCCACTTT. The full variable domain, with the rest looked up from reference TRBV28 and TRBJ1-6, is DVKVTQSSRYLVKRTGEKVFLECVQDMDHENMFWYRQDPGLGLRLIYFSYDVKMKEKGDIPEGYSVSREKKERFSLILESASTNQTSMYLCASSFPQGNSPLHFGNGTRLTVT.

The chain has TRBV7-2 and TRBJ2-1; 8 nucleotides line up with TRBD2. Germline loops: CDR1 SGHTA, CDR2 FQGNSA. V was clipped by 5 bases and J by 7 bases; unmatched bases: 13. There are 16 residues in the CDR3. The CDR3: CASSPLGVAGQNEQFF. In nucleotides, the CDR3 is TGTGCCAGCAGCCCCTTGGGGGTAGCGGGGCAGAATGAGCAGTTCTTC.